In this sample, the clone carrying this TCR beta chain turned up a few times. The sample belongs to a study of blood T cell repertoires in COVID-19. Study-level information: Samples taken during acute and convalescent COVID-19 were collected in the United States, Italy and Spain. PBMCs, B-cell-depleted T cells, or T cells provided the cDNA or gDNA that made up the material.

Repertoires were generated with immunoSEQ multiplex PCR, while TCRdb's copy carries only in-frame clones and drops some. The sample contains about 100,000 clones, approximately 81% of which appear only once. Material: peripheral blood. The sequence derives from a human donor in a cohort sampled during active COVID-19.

The CDR3 protein is CASSLTSGTYNEQFF. CDR3 DNA sequence: TGCGCCAGCAGCCTAACTAGCGGAACCTACAATGAGCAGTTCTTC. The rearrangement links TRBV5-1 to TRBJ2-1; the match to TRBD2 covers 8 bases. Germline CDR1 reads SGHRS; CDR2 reads YFSETQ. The CDR3 runs to 15 residues. The V gene end was trimmed by 4 bases and the J gene end by 2 bases; junction bases not matched to a gene: 5.